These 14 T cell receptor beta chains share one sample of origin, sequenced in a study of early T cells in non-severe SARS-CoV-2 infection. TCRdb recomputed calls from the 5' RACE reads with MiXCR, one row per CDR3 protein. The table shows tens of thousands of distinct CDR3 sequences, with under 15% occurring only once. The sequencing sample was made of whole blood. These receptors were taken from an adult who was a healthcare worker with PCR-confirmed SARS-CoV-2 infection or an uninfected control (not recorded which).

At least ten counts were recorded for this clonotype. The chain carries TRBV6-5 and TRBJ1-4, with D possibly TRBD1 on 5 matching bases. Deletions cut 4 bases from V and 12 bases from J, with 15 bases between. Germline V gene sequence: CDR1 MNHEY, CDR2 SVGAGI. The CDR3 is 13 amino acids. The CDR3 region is CASSFGGRTELFF. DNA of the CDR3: TGTGCCAGCAGTTTTGGGGGTAGGACGGAACTGTTTTTT.

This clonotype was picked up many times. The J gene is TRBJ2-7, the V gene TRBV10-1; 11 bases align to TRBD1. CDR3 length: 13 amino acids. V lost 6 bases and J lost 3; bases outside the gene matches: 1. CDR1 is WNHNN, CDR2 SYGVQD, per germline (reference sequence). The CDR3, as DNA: TGCGCCAGCAGCGGGACAGGGGGCTACGAGCAGTACTTC. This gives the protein CASSGTGGYEQYF.

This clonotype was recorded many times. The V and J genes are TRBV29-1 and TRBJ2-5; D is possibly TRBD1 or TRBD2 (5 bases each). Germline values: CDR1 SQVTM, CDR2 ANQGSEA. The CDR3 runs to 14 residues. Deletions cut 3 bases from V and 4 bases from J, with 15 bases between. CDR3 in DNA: TGCAGCGTTGAGAGGGGATCCAGGGTAGAGACCCAGTACTTC. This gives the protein CSVERGSRVETQYF. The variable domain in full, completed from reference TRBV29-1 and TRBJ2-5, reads SAVISQKPSRDICQRGTSLTIQCQVDSQVTMMFWYRQQPGQSLTLIATANQGSEATYESGFVIDKFPISRPNLTFSTLTVSNMSPEDSSIYLCSVERGSRVETQYFGPGTRLLVL.

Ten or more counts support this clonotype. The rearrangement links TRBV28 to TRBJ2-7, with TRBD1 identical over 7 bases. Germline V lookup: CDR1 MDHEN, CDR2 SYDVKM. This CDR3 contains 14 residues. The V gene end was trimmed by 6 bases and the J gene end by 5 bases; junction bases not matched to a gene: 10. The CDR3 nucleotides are TGTGCCAGCAGATACAGGGGCGGCAAGAACGAGCAGTACTTC. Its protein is CASRYRGGKNEQYF. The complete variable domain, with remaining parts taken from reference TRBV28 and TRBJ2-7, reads DVKVTQSSRYLVKRTGEKVFLECVQDMDHENMFWYRQDPGLGLRLIYFSYDVKMKEKGDIPEGYSVSREKKERFSLILESASTNQTSMYLCASRYRGGKNEQYFGPGTRLTVT.

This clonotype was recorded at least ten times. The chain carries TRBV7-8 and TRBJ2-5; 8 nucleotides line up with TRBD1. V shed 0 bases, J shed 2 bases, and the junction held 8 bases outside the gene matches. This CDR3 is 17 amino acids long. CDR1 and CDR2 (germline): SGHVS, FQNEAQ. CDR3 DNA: TGTGCCAGCAGCTTAGCGCATCGAGGGACAGGACAAGAGACCCAGTACTTC. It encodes CASSLAHRGTGQETQYF. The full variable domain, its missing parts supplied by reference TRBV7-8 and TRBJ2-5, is GAGVSQSPRYKVAKRGQDVALRCDPISGHVSLFWYQQALGQGPEFLTYFQNEAQLDKSGLPSDRFFAERPEGSVSTLKIQRTQQEDSAVYLCASSLAHRGTGQETQYFGPGTRLLVL.

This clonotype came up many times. CDR3 sequence reads: CASSLAGTDRGYGYTF. The CDR3, as DNA: TGTGCCAGCAGCTTAGCCGGGACCGACAGGGGCTATGGCTACACCTTC. V and J are TRBV7-9 and TRBJ1-2; 8 bases agree with TRBD1. This CDR3 is built from 16 residues. Germline values: CDR1 SEHNR, CDR2 FQNEAQ (reference sequence). V dropped 0 bases and J dropped 4; count of bases not matched to a gene: 7.

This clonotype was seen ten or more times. CDR3 nucleotides: TGTGCCACCAGTGATTCCAGCGGGAGTGGCACAGATACGCAGTATTTT. This gives the protein CATSDSSGSGTDTQYF. This chain links TRBV24-1 with TRBJ2-3; TRBD2 matches at 8 bases. The V gene end was trimmed by 2 bases and the J gene end by 1 base; junction bases not matched to a gene: 4. This CDR3 contains 16 residues. The germline V gene has CDR1 KGHDR and CDR2 SFDVKD.

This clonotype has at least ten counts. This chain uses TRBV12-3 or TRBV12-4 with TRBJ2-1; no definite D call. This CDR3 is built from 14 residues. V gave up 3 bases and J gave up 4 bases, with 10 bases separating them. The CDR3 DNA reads TGTGCCAGCAGTTTTAACCCAAGTTACAATGAGCAGTTCTTC. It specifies CASSFNPSYNEQFF.

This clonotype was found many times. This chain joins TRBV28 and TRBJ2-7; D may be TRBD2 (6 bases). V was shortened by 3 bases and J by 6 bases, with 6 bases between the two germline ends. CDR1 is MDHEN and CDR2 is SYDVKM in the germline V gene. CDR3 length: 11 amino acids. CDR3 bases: TGTGCCAGCAGTTTGGGGGGCGAGCAGTACTTC. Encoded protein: CASSLGGEQYF.

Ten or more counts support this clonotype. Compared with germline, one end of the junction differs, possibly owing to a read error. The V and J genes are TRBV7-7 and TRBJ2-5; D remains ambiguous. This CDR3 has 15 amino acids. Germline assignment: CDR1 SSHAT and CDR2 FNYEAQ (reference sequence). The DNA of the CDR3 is TGTGCTAGCAGCTTAGTCGATATGGGTCAAGAGACCCAGTACTTC. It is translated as CASSLVDMGQETQYF.

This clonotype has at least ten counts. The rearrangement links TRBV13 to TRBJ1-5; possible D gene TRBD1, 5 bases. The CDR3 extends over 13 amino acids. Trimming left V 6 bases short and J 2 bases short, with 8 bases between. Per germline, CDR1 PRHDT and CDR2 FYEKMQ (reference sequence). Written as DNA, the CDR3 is TGTGCCAGCAGTCGGGACCGCAATCAGCCCCAGCATTTT. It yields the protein CASSRDRNQPQHF.

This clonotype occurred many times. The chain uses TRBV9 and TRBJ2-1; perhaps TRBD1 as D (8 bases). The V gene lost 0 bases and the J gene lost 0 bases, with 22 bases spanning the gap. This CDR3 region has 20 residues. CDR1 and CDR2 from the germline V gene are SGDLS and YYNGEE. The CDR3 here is CASSVVQGGTGHTSYNEQFF. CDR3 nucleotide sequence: TGTGCCAGCAGCGTAGTTCAGGGGGGGACAGGCCATACCTCCTACAATGAGCAGTTCTTC. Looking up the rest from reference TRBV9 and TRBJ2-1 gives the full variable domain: DSGVTQTPKHLITATGQRVTLRCSPRSGDLSVYWYQQSLDQGLQFLIQYYNGEERAKGNILERFSAQQFPDLHSELNLSSLELGDSALYFCASSVVQGGTGHTSYNEQFFGPGTRLTVL.

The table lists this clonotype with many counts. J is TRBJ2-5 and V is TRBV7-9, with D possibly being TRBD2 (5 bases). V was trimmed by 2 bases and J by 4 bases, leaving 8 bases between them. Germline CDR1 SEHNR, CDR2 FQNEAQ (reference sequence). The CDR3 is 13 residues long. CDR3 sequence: CASSLLASETQYF. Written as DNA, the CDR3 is TGTGCCAGCAGCTTACTAGCTTCAGAGACCCAGTACTTC.

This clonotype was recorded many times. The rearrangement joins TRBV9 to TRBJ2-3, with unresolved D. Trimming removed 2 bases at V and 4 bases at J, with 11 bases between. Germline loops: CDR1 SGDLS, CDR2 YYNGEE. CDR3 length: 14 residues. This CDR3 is CASSVRELADTQYF. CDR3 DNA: TGTGCCAGCAGCGTTAGAGAGTTGGCAGATACGCAGTATTTT.